These 16 T cell receptor beta chains were all obtained from the same sample, sequenced in a study of blood T cell dynamics during melanoma immunotherapy. Time point defined: week 3, after first cycle of checkpoint inhibitor. Using immunoSEQ multiplex PCR, the repertoire was profiled, and TCRdb retains in-frame clones only, with some absent. This sample has 8,000 to 11,000 clones; approximately 90% occur once, and the top ten carry about 4%. The sequenced sample was blood, obtained from a patient treated with checkpoint blockade. These receptors came from a human donor with melanoma.

This chain connects TRBV5-4 to TRBJ2-3; 8 bases align to TRBD2. The germline V gene encodes CDR1 SGHNT and CDR2 YYREEE (reference sequence). J gave up 0 bases and V 4 bases, and 13 bases lay outside the gene matches. CDR3 length: 18 residues. The CDR3 reads CASSPGVAGRESTDTQYF. CDR3 DNA: TGTGCCAGCAGCCCGGGGGTAGCGGGGCGCGAGAGCACAGATACGCAGTATTTT.

The CDR3 is CASSQQTLLTGELFF. The DNA for the CDR3 is TGTGCCAGCAGCCAACAGACCTTGCTGACCGGGGAGCTGTTTTTT. The chain joins TRBV14 to TRBJ2-2, with D unresolved. Trimming cost V 2 bases and J 5 bases, with 12 bases left between them. Per germline, CDR1 SGHDN and CDR2 FVKESK. The CDR3 loop spans 15 amino acids.

V gene TRBV18 combines with J gene TRBJ1-1, with TRBD1 identical over 7 bases. Unmatched junction bases numbered 6, after V lost 5 bases and J lost 6 bases. Germline V CDR1 and CDR2: KGHSH, LQKENI. This CDR3 region has 13 residues. The CDR3 bases are TGTGCCAGCTCAGCCGCCAGGGGGTCTGAAGCTTTCTTT. As protein: CASSAARGSEAFF.

J is TRBJ1-1 and V is TRBV7-2, with 7 bases lining up with TRBD1. The junction had 5 bases not matched to a gene; V was cut back by 2 bases and J by 2 bases. The CDR3 runs 15 residues. Germline V gives CDR1 SGHTA, CDR2 FQGNSA. The CDR3 sequence: CASSLRGQSNTEAFF. In nucleotides, the CDR3 is TGTGCCAGCAGCTTAAGGGGGCAGTCTAACACTGAAGCTTTCTTT.

The CDR3 sequence: CASSESSGNTIYF. DNA for the CDR3: TGTGCCAGCAGCGAAAGCTCTGGAAACACCATATATTTT. The rearrangement uses TRBV6-6 and TRBJ1-3; D ambiguous. In germline, CDR1 is MNHNY, CDR2 SVGAGI (reference sequence). Trimming took 6 bases from V and 0 from J, leaving 6 bases between them. This CDR3 is 13 amino acids long.

This sequence joins TRBV28 and TRBJ1-4; unclear D gene. Germline V gene lookup returns CDR1 MDHEN and CDR2 SYDVKM. This CDR3 spans 12 amino acids. The ends were cut back, 3 bases at V and 8 bases at J, with 7 bases in the middle. CDR3 bases: TGTGCCAGCAGTTTTAACTCGGAAAAACTGTTTTTT. This gives the protein CASSFNSEKLFF. The whole variable domain, filled in from reference TRBV28 and TRBJ1-4, reads DVKVTQSSRYLVKRTGEKVFLECVQDMDHENMFWYRQDPGLGLRLIYFSYDVKMKEKGDIPEGYSVSREKKERFSLILESASTNQTSMYLCASSFNSEKLFFGSGTQLSVL.

This clone has only one observation. The chain links TRBV6-5 to TRBJ1-1, with D perhaps matching TRBD1 (6 bases). Trimming removed 6 bases at V and 1 base at J, with 15 bases between. Germline loops: CDR1 MNHEY, CDR2 SVGAGI. The CDR3 has 15 residues. The CDR3 here is CASSDQGQKNTEAFF. The CDR3 DNA reads as TGTGCCAGCAGCGACCAGGGGCAGAAGAACACTGAAGCTTTCTTT.

The chain couples TRBV15 to TRBJ2-5, with TRBD2 matching 7 bases. Trimming took 5 bases from V and 4 from J; bases not matched to a gene: 7. CDR1 and CDR2 from the germline V gene are LNHNV and YYDKDF (reference sequence). This CDR3 is 14 amino acids long. CDR3 region: CATSDRGVTETQYF. CDR3 DNA: TGTGCCACCAGCGATCGGGGGGTTACAGAGACCCAGTACTTC. Complete variable domain (other parts from reference TRBV15 and TRBJ2-5): DAMVIQNPRYQVTQFGKPVTLSCSQTLNHNVMYWYQQKSSQAPKLLFHYYDKDFNNEADTPDNFQSRRPNTSFCFLDIRSPGLGDTAMYLCATSDRGVTETQYFGPGTRLLVL.

The J gene is TRBJ2-3, the V gene TRBV29-1; 8 bases are shared with TRBD2. CDR1 is SQVTM and CDR2 is ANQGSEA in the germline V gene. V lost 6 bases and J lost 0; bases outside the gene matches: 11. The CDR3 covers 16 residues. Written as DNA, the CDR3 is TGCAGCGTCCGGGGGGGGTCTAGCGGCAGCACAGATACGCAGTATTTT. It translates to CSVRGGSSGSTDTQYF.

This chain joins TRBV30 and TRBJ1-2; D gene unclear. Trimming cost V 5 bases and J 1 base, with 11 bases left between them. Germline assignment: CDR1 GTSNPN and CDR2 SVGIG (reference sequence). The CDR3 runs to 13 residues. CDR3 nucleotides: TGTGCCTGGGGATTCGGCTATAACTATGGCTACACCTTC. Residues: CAWGFGYNYGYTF.

The CDR3, as DNA: TGTGCCAGCAGCCGGCCAGGGATAGGGGTTGCCGGGGAGCTGTTTTTT. Its translation is CASSRPGIGVAGELFF. The chain carries TRBV7-6 and TRBJ2-2; possible D gene TRBD1, 5 bases. V lost 5 bases, J lost 6 bases, and 19 bases lay in between. CDR1 SGHVS and CDR2 FNYEAQ come from the germline V gene. The CDR3 extends over 16 amino acids.

This CDR3 is CASSRGRTGGLNYGYTF. CDR3 coding DNA: TGTGCCAGTAGTCGAGGCCGAACAGGGGGCCTAAACTATGGCTACACCTTC. V gene TRBV19 combines with J gene TRBJ1-2, with 9 bases matching TRBD1. Germline lookup yields CDR1 LNHDA and CDR2 SQIVND (reference sequence). Losses at the gene ends were 5 bases for V and 2 bases for J; bases not matched to a gene: 12. The CDR3 has 17 residues.

The V call is TRBV18, the J call TRBJ2-7, with D tentatively TRBD2 (5 bases). V lost 8 bases, J lost 4 bases, and 6 bases lay in between. Germline V gene sequence: CDR1 KGHSH, CDR2 LQKENI. The CDR3 runs 10 residues. Here the CDR3 reads CASRGYEQYF. DNA of the CDR3: TGTGCCAGCCGGGGATACGAGCAGTACTTC.

This chain links TRBV27 with TRBJ1-5; D is undetermined. The V and J ends lost 5 bases and 6 bases respectively, with 14 bases between them. The CDR3 length is 14 residues. Germline values: CDR1 MNHEY, CDR2 SMNVEV (reference sequence). This CDR3 is CASSGVSTAQPQHF. The CDR3 DNA reads TGTGCCAGCAGTGGGGTCTCTACAGCTCAGCCCCAGCATTTT.

The chain uses TRBV7-9 and TRBJ2-7, with no clear D. The V end lost 3 bases, the J end lost 5 bases, and 5 bases lay between the germline ends. Germline V gene sequence: CDR1 SEHNR, CDR2 FQNEAQ (reference sequence). The CDR3 runs to 11 residues. This CDR3 reads CASSFGHEQYF. CDR3 DNA: TGTGCCAGCAGCTTCGGCCACGAGCAGTACTTC.

This sequence joins TRBV5-5 and TRBJ2-7, with 9 bases lining up with TRBD1. The CDR3 loop spans 14 amino acids. The V gene end was trimmed by 6 bases and the J gene end by 1 base; junction bases not matched to a gene: 5. CDR1 is SGHKS and CDR2 is YYEKEE in the germline V gene (reference sequence). The CDR3 loop is CASTRQGGSYEQYF. The CDR3 nucleotides are TGTGCCAGCACCCGACAGGGGGGGTCCTACGAGCAGTACTTC.